Presented here are 20 T cell receptor beta chains from one specimen sequenced in a study of blood T cell repertoires in COVID-19. Profiled with immunoSEQ multiplex PCR; TCRdb holds only in-frame clones, not every one. Altogether roughly 300,000 clones are present, 80% to 90% being singletons, with the ten largest covering approximately 4.4%. Material for sequencing was PBMCs or T cells enriched from blood (not recorded which). The receptors come from a woman aged 40 to 50 with acute COVID-19.

The chain joins TRBV14 to TRBJ1-6; no definite D call. The CDR3 runs to 14 residues. The germline CDR1 and CDR2 sequences are SGHDN and FVKESK. Trimming stripped 4 bases from V and 5 bases from J, with 9 bases between. CDR3 sequence (DNA): TGTGCCAGCAGCCGGGTGACTAATAATTCACCCCTCCACTTT. Its translation: CASSRVTNNSPLHF.

This chain connects TRBV28 to TRBJ2-7; 7 nucleotides align to TRBD2. V shed 6 bases and J 4 bases; nucleotides not matched to a gene: 6. The germline V gene encodes CDR1 MDHEN and CDR2 SYDVKM. There are 13 residues in the CDR3. CDR3 sequence reads: CASRWGGSYEQYF. The DNA of the CDR3 is TGTGCCAGCAGATGGGGGGGATCGTACGAGCAGTACTTC. The full variable domain, rest sourced from reference TRBV28 and TRBJ2-7, is DVKVTQSSRYLVKRTGEKVFLECVQDMDHENMFWYRQDPGLGLRLIYFSYDVKMKEKGDIPEGYSVSREKKERFSLILESASTNQTSMYLCASRWGGSYEQYFGPGTRLTVT.

This chain connects TRBV4-3 to TRBJ2-2; 7 nucleotides align to TRBD2. Germline loops: CDR1 LGHNA, CDR2 YSLEER. This CDR3 spans 17 amino acids. V shed 0 bases, J shed 0 bases, and the junction held 4 bases outside the gene matches. This CDR3 reads CASSQEPSGTNTGELFF. The CDR3 DNA follows: TGCGCCAGCAGCCAAGAACCTAGCGGCACGAACACCGGGGAGCTGTTTTTT.

A word on this clone: The sample holds other DNA sequences that translate to the same CDR3. This chain uses TRBV27 with TRBJ2-7; TRBD2 matches 7 bases. J was trimmed by 0 bases and V by 1 base; bases with no gene match: 3. Per germline, CDR1 MNHEY and CDR2 SMNVEV (reference sequence). The CDR3 extends over 15 amino acids. CDR3: CASSLLAGPSYEQYF. The CDR3 nucleotides read TGTGCCAGCAGTTTATTAGCGGGCCCCTCCTACGAGCAGTACTTC.

The V gene is TRBV3-1 (or the pseudogene TRBV3-2), the J gene TRBJ1-1, with 9 nucleotides matching TRBD1. V was clipped by 1 base and J by 10 bases; unmatched bases: 7. There are 14 residues in the CDR3. Germline assignment: CDR1 LGHDT and CDR2 YNNKEL (reference sequence). The CDR3 coding sequence is TGTGCCAGCAGCCAAGGGGACAGGGTAATCGGAGCTTTCTTT. It yields the protein CASSQGDRVIGAFF.

The chain carries TRBV11-1 and TRBJ2-7; 7 bases agree with TRBD1. V was pared by 2 bases and J by 1 base, with 2 bases of the junction left unmatched. From germline, CDR1 is SGHAT and CDR2 FQDESV (reference sequence). The CDR3 is made up of 14 amino acids. CDR3 in amino acids: CASSLTGASYEQYF. The CDR3 DNA follows: TGTGCCAGCAGCTTAACAGGGGCTTCCTACGAGCAGTACTTC.

This clone was detected only once. DNA of the CDR3: TGTGCCAGCAGTTTAGGGGCGTGGGGGCCCGACTCGAACACTGAAGCTTTCTTT. Translation: CASSLGAWGPDSNTEAFF. V gene TRBV27 combines with J gene TRBJ1-1; possible D gene TRBD1, 6 bases. This CDR3 region has 18 residues. CDR1 and CDR2 (germline): MNHEY, SMNVEV (reference sequence). Trimming removed 2 bases from V and 1 base from J, with 20 bases in between.

V gene TRBV5-6 combines with J gene TRBJ1-2; perhaps TRBD1 as D (6 bases). The CDR3 is made up of 15 amino acids. The germline V and J ends were trimmed by 2 bases and 0 bases, with 11 bases remaining between them. Per germline, CDR1 SGHDT and CDR2 YYEEEE. The CDR3 loop is CASSFLTGTNYGYTF. The DNA of the CDR3 is TGTGCCAGCAGCTTTCTGACAGGAACTAACTATGGCTACACCTTC.

This chain links TRBV19 with TRBJ1-2; D is perhaps TRBD1 (5 bases). Trimming removed 0 bases at V and 1 base at J, with 12 bases between. This CDR3 region has 16 residues. Germline CDR1 reads LNHDA; CDR2 reads SQIVND (reference sequence). The chain's CDR3 is CASSIDLTARNYGYTF. The CDR3, as DNA: TGTGCCAGTAGTATAGATTTGACAGCCCGTAACTATGGCTACACCTTC.

The rearrangement uses TRBV28 and TRBJ1-5; D is possibly TRBD1 (6 bases). Germline assignment: CDR1 MDHEN and CDR2 SYDVKM. This CDR3 region has 15 residues. Trimming cost V 5 bases and J 6 bases, with 17 bases left between them. The CDR3 here is CASSTNTGFPQPQHF. CDR3 nucleotide sequence: TGTGCCAGCAGTACTAATACAGGGTTCCCTCAGCCCCAGCATTTT.

This clone was detected only a few times. The chain carries TRBV5-1 and TRBJ1-1, with 8 bases matching TRBD1. From germline, CDR1 is SGHRS and CDR2 YFSETQ. With V trimmed by 0 bases and J by 7 bases, 8 bases remained unmatched. The CDR3 covers 15 residues. CDR3 region: CASSLGQGIFFEAFF. CDR3 nucleotides: TGCGCCAGCAGCTTGGGACAGGGGATTTTTTTTGAAGCTTTCTTT.

The genes are TRBV9 and TRBJ2-4; TRBD2 might be the D (5 bases). This CDR3 is built from 17 residues. The germline V and J ends were trimmed by 0 bases and 3 bases, with 16 bases remaining between them. CDR1 and CDR2 from the germline V gene are SGDLS and YYNGEE. The CDR3 sequence is CASSVGWEGSGKNIQYF. The DNA for the CDR3 is TGTGCCAGCAGCGTAGGCTGGGAAGGGAGTGGCAAAAACATTCAGTACTTC. The whole variable domain, remainder taken from reference TRBV9 and TRBJ2-4, is DSGVTQTPKHLITATGQRVTLRCSPRSGDLSVYWYQQSLDQGLQFLIQYYNGEERAKGNILERFSAQQFPDLHSELNLSSLELGDSALYFCASSVGWEGSGKNIQYFGAGTRLSVL.

The chain links TRBV13 to TRBJ2-7; 13 bases align to TRBD2. CDR1 is PRHDT, CDR2 FYEKMQ, per germline (reference sequence). After removal of 5 bases from V and 2 bases from J, the junction contained 6 bases not matched to a gene. The CDR3 loop spans 16 amino acids. CDR3 DNA: TGTGCCAGCAGCAGACTAGCGGGGGGTGGTCCCTACGAGCAGTACTTC. Its translation: CASSRLAGGGPYEQYF.

The chain recombines TRBV3-1 (or the pseudogene TRBV3-2) with TRBJ2-7; D perhaps matches TRBD2 (6 bases). Trimming took 8 bases from V and 3 from J, leaving 20 bases between them. Germline CDR1 and CDR2: LGHDT and YNNKEL (reference sequence). The CDR3 extends over 15 amino acids. The CDR3 is CASGPKLASIYEQYF. CDR3 nucleotide sequence: TGTGCCAGCGGACCCAAACTAGCAAGCATCTACGAGCAGTACTTC.

The DNA of the CDR3 is TGTGCCAGCAGTGACACTACAGGAGCAGATACGCAGTATTTT. It encodes CASSDTTGADTQYF. The J gene is TRBJ2-3, the V gene TRBV6-4, with D perhaps matching TRBD1 (5 bases). Germline-derived CDR1 and CDR2 are MRHNA and SNTAGT. V was cut by 2 bases and J by 4 bases, with 10 bases left in between. The CDR3 totals 14 residues.

The genes are TRBV5-6 and TRBJ1-1; 8 bases match TRBD1. Germline lookup yields CDR1 SGHDT and CDR2 YYEEEE. The CDR3 runs 18 residues. Trimming at V came to 1 base and at J to 6 bases, leaving 17 bases not matched to a gene. DNA for the CDR3: TGTGCCAGCAGCTTGTCCACCTCCAACAACAGGGGGGGCGCTGAAGCTTTCTTT. It specifies CASSLSTSNNRGGAEAFF.

V and J are TRBV6-1 and TRBJ1-2; no clear D gene. Germline V gives CDR1 MNHNS, CDR2 SASEGT. V shed 2 bases and J shed 4 bases, with 14 bases lying between them. This CDR3 has 15 amino acids. The CDR3 nucleotides are TGTGCCAGCAGTGAATTTAATACGGGGATCTATGGCTACACCTTC. Its translation: CASSEFNTGIYGYTF.

This clone turned up a few times. The chain is built from TRBV28 and TRBJ2-7; possible D gene TRBD1, 5 bases. The germline V gene encodes CDR1 MDHEN and CDR2 SYDVKM. V gave up 2 bases and J gave up 2 bases, with 10 bases separating them. The CDR3 loop spans 14 amino acids. CDR3 sequence reads: CASSLPRATYEQYF. The DNA of the CDR3 is TGTGCCAGCAGTTTACCCAGGGCAACCTACGAGCAGTACTTC.

The gene calls are TRBV5-1 and TRBJ1-1; D remains ambiguous. Deletions cut 3 bases from V and 2 bases from J, with 20 bases between. This CDR3 is built from 17 residues. Germline CDR1 SGHRS, CDR2 YFSETQ. This CDR3 is CASSSDKYPGRNTEAFF. The DNA of the CDR3 is TGCGCCAGCAGCTCTGATAAGTATCCAGGAAGAAACACTGAAGCTTTCTTT.

V gene TRBV6-1 combines with J gene TRBJ1-3; no clear D. The germline V and J ends were trimmed by 2 bases and 2 bases, with 13 bases remaining between them. Germline CDR1 MNHNS, CDR2 SASEGT. The CDR3 is made up of 16 amino acids. CDR3 in amino acids: CASSESRAGTGNTIYF. As DNA, the CDR3 is TGTGCCAGCAGTGAATCTAGGGCGGGGACTGGAAACACCATATATTTT.